This T cell receptor (beta chain) was documented in a study of cytomegalovirus exposure and HLA in healthy donors. Study-level information: Around 77% of roughly 400 genotyped donors fell in the Caucasian-associated ancestry cluster. Findings and caveats of the study: Other equally common chains were less clonally expanded than HLA-associated TCR beta chains, a later analysis showed. Most of the TCR beta V segments (in an earlier analysis) were productive either about 87% or about 30% of the time.

Note on this clone: Its antigen remains unidentified.

In the PCR, 60 Vbeta and 13 Jbeta primers were used. Profiled with immunoSEQ multiplex PCR; TCRdb holds only in-frame clones, not every one. The table lists over 65,000 clones, 67% of them singletons. The sequence derives from a woman aged 50 to 60 in good health and CMV-seropositive. Sequenced: PBMCs.

The CDR3 region is CASSLSGVGTEAFF. The CDR3 nucleotides are TGCGCCAGCAGCCTATCAGGGGTAGGCACTGAAGCTTTCTTT. The chain employs TRBV5-1 and TRBJ1-1; D might be TRBD1 (6 bases). Germline lookup yields CDR1 SGHRS and CDR2 YFSETQ. The length of the CDR3 is 14 residues. Trimming removed 4 bases from V and 4 bases from J, with 14 bases in between.